This TCR beta chain comes out of a study of T cells in Graves' hyperthyroidism and ophthalmopathy. On the study more broadly: Peripheral blood was obtained at initial diagnosis, preceding any treatment.

V shed 0 bases and J shed 4 bases, with 13 bases lying between them. CDR1 LGHNA and CDR2 YSLEER come from the germline V gene. The CDR3 sequence is 15 residues long. Diagnosis relied on clinical symptoms, serum thyroxine and TRAb, thyroid ultrasound and orbital computed tomography. Study-level results: Appearing also in blood were most of the thyroid clonotypes expanded above 0.001. Ophthalmopathy onset followed model prediction by a median approximately 7 months.

This clonotype turned up a few times. The antigen is undetermined. RNA transcripts yielded amplified TCR beta CDR3 regions. HTBI primers were employed in a first-round RT-PCR of the TCR CDR3. TCRdb itself ran the multiplex PCR reads through MiXCR, one entry per CDR3 protein. Of 500,000 to 600,000 distinct CDR3 sequences detected, 15% to 20% appear once; the ten largest clones hold approximately 48%. This TCR derives from a man aged 35 to 55 with Graves' ophthalmopathy. The V call is TRBV4-3, the J call TRBJ2-7; D gene ambiguous. The sequenced sample consisted of blood. The CDR3 DNA follows: TGCGCCAGCAGCCAAGAGCGGCAAGGGCGGTACGAGCAGTACTTC. Translated: CASSQERQGRYEQYF.